Listed here are 12 T cell receptor beta chains from one sample, sequenced in a study of blood T cell repertoires in COVID-19. Profiled with immunoSEQ multiplex PCR; TCRdb holds only in-frame clones, not every one. The top ten clones hold approximately 40% of a sample with some 150,000 clones, 75% to 90% of them seen once. Sample: peripheral blood. All receptors come from a man in his fifties who had recovered from COVID-19.

The V call is TRBV6-2 or TRBV6-3, the J call TRBJ2-5; perhaps TRBD1 as D (5 bases). The length of the CDR3 is 14 residues. Per germline, CDR1 MNHEY and CDR2 SVGEGT. Trimming removed 5 bases at V and 2 bases at J, with 12 bases between. CDR3 loop: CASSQGQQQETQYF. Here the CDR3 DNA reads TGTGCCAGCAGTCAGGGCCAGCAGCAAGAGACCCAGTACTTC.

The chain has TRBV18 and TRBJ1-1; D may be TRBD1 (6 bases). Germline CDR1 reads KGHSH; CDR2 reads LQKENI. The CDR3 totals 14 residues. Trimming stripped 2 bases from V and 5 bases from J, with 12 bases between. The CDR3 sequence is CASSPNPDRTEAFF. The DNA of the CDR3 is TGTGCCAGCTCACCAAACCCCGACAGGACTGAAGCTTTCTTT.

The genes are TRBV12-5 and TRBJ1-1; 10 nucleotides line up with TRBD1. V trimming: 0 bases; J trimming: 1 base; junction bases outside the gene matches: 8. The CDR3 totals 18 residues. Per the germline V gene, CDR1 is LGHNT and CDR2 is FRNRAP. This CDR3 reads CASGLVQKDRGTNTEAFF. The CDR3 nucleotides are TGTGCTAGTGGTTTGGTACAAAAGGACAGGGGGACGAACACTGAAGCTTTCTTT.

The J gene is TRBJ1-4, the V gene TRBV6-5, with D possibly matching TRBD1 (5 bases). The CDR3 has 15 residues. V was trimmed by 2 bases and J by 4 bases, leaving 11 bases between them. Germline V lookup: CDR1 MNHEY, CDR2 SVGAGI. The CDR3 reads CASSYAGNINEKLFF. The CDR3 DNA is TGTGCCAGCAGTTACGCAGGGAATATTAATGAAAAACTGTTTTTT.

CDR3 in amino acids: CASSYLSPPDQPQHF. CDR3 DNA sequence: TGTGCCAGCAGTTACCTCAGTCCCCCTGATCAGCCCCAGCATTTT. The chain couples TRBV6-2 or TRBV6-3 to TRBJ1-5; D unclear. The CDR3 spans 15 residues. Germline V gene sequence: CDR1 MNHEY, CDR2 SVGEGT. The V end was cut by 2 bases, the J end by 5 bases, with 13 bases between.

V gene TRBV19 combines with J gene TRBJ1-3, with D unclear. The germline CDR1 and CDR2 sequences are LNHDA and SQIVND (reference sequence). This CDR3 has 15 amino acids. The germline V and J ends were trimmed by 2 bases and 3 bases, with 11 bases remaining between them. Written as DNA, the CDR3 is TGTGCCAGTAGTATATTTTCTGCTATTGGAAACACCATATATTTT. Translation gives CASSIFSAIGNTIYF. Supplemented by reference TRBV19 and TRBJ1-3, the full variable domain reads DGGITQSPKYLFRKEGQNVTLSCEQNLNHDAMYWYRQDPGQGLRLIYYSQIVNDFQKGDIAEGYSVSREKKESFPLTVTSAQKNPTAFYLCASSIFSAIGNTIYFGEGSWLTVV.

The J gene is TRBJ2-1, the V gene TRBV7-9, with 7 nucleotides matching TRBD2. V dropped 7 bases and J dropped 7; count of bases not matched to a gene: 16. From germline, CDR1 is SEHNR and CDR2 FQNEAQ (reference sequence). The CDR3 is 16 residues long. This CDR3 is CASMVPKAGRGNEQFF. DNA for the CDR3: TGTGCCAGCATGGTCCCTAAAGCGGGGCGGGGTAATGAGCAGTTCTTC. The full variable domain, completed using reference TRBV7-9 and TRBJ2-1, is DTGVSQNPRHKITKRGQNVTFRCDPISEHNRLYWYRQTLGQGPEFLTYFQNEAQLEKSRLLSDRFSAERPKGSFSTLEIQRTEQGDSAMYLCASMVPKAGRGNEQFFGPGTRLTVL.

V usage is TRBV4-3 and J usage is TRBJ1-3; D is undetermined. Germline V gene lookup returns CDR1 LGHNA and CDR2 YSLEER. With 0 bases removed from V and 4 bases from J, the gap between germline ends came to 13 bases. The CDR3 is made up of 16 amino acids. The CDR3 sequence is CASSQDGRVWGNTIYF. The CDR3 nucleotides are TGCGCCAGCAGCCAAGATGGGAGGGTTTGGGGAAACACCATATATTTT.

This chain joins TRBV7-8 and TRBJ2-4, with TRBD2 identical over 11 bases. The junction had 9 bases not matched to a gene; V was cut back by 0 bases and J by 8 bases. Germline values: CDR1 SGHVS, CDR2 FQNEAQ. The CDR3 has 17 amino acids. Written as DNA, the CDR3 is TGTGCCAGCAGCTTAGCGCTTCTAGCGGGGGGCGGGGACATTCAGTACTTC. Protein sequence: CASSLALLAGGGDIQYF.

This clone was seen once. This sequence joins TRBV28 and TRBJ1-2, with TRBD1 matching over 7 bases. After removal of 4 bases from V and 4 bases from J, the junction contained 12 bases not matched to a gene. Germline lookup yields CDR1 MDHEN and CDR2 SYDVKM. CDR3 length: 16 amino acids. This CDR3 reads CASSSIKNDRVYGYTF. The DNA of the CDR3 is TGTGCCAGCAGTTCAATAAAAAACGACAGGGTCTATGGCTACACCTTC.

The V gene is TRBV28, the J gene TRBJ2-3, with 11 bases fitting TRBD2. Losses at the gene ends were 5 bases for V and 4 bases for J; bases not matched to a gene: 8. The CDR3 length is 16 residues. Germline-derived CDR1 and CDR2 are MDHEN and SYDVKM. CDR3 DNA: TGTGCCAGCAGTGAAACTAGCGGGGGATCTGCAGATACGCAGTATTTT. Protein sequence: CASSETSGGSADTQYF.

In DNA, the CDR3 is TGTGCCAGCAGCCCGGTAGGGGATGAGCAGTTCTTC. It translates to CASSPVGDEQFF. The gene calls are TRBV12-3 or TRBV12-4 and TRBJ2-1, with D perhaps TRBD1 (5 bases). The CDR3 sequence is 12 residues long. V gave up 6 bases and J gave up 8 bases, with 11 bases separating them.